One sample yielded the 21 T cell receptor beta chains listed below, sequenced in a study of CXCR3-negative and CXCR3-positive naive CD8 T cells. The TRB cDNA libraries were prepared by 5' RACE with UMI labels. TCRdb reprocessed the 5' RACE reads, keeping one entry per CDR3 protein, no DNA. The sample has under 85,000 distinct CDR3 sequences. Material: naive CXCR3- CD8+ T cells from blood. The subset was: CD45RO-CCR7+CD27+CD95- naive CD8+ T cells lacking CXCR3 (TNR3-). These receptors came from a human donor in good health. Some clones in this sample may be carry-over from other donors' samples.

The chain uses TRBV9 and TRBJ2-6. The CDR3 totals 13 residues. In germline, CDR1 is SGDLS, CDR2 YYNGEE. The CDR3 loop is CASSPRLANVLTF.

This chain's CDR3 is CASSHWDRAPDTQYF. The chain has TRBV12-3 or TRBV12-4 and TRBJ2-3; the D gene TCRdb calls, TRBD1, cannot be checked with no DNA. This CDR3 region has 15 residues.

The chain employs TRBV29-1 and TRBJ1-1; the D call of TRBD1 rests on TCRdb alone, since no DNA is present to check it. The CDR3 spans 13 residues. Per the germline V gene, CDR1 is SQVTM and CDR2 is ANQGSEA. The CDR3 is CSVLGQGNTEASF.

The chain combines TRBV13 with TRBJ1-6; TCRdb picks TRBD1, but there is no DNA to check that call. Germline assignment: CDR1 PRHDT and CDR2 FYEKMQ (reference sequence). The CDR3 spans 16 residues. CDR3 residues: CASSIGQGLSNSPLHF.

V usage is TRBV6-5 and J usage is TRBJ2-5; the D call of TRBD2 rests on TCRdb alone, since no DNA is present to check it. CDR1 is MNHEY, CDR2 SVGAGI, per germline. The CDR3 covers 15 residues. CDR3 sequence reads: CASSYSNAGAETQYF.

CDR3 region: CASSHILEGGTDTQYF. The rearrangement uses TRBV14 and TRBJ2-3. The CDR3 has 16 residues. From germline, CDR1 is SGHDN and CDR2 FVKESK. Supplemented by reference TRBV14 and TRBJ2-3, the full variable domain reads EAGVTQFPSHSVIEKGQTVTLRCDPISGHDNLYWYRRVMGKEIKFLLHFVKESKQDESGMPNNRFLAERTGGTYSTLKVQPAELEDSGVYFCASSHILEGGTDTQYFGPGTRLTVL.

The rearrangement links TRBV5-1 to TRBJ2-1; TCRdb outputs TRBD1, but without DNA this stays unchecked. The CDR3 sequence is 14 residues long. Germline V gene sequence: CDR1 SGHRS, CDR2 YFSETQ. CDR3 region: CASSDRDRGLEQFF. Variable domain in full (rest from reference TRBV5-1 and TRBJ2-1): KAGVTQTPRYLIKTRGQQVTLSCSPISGHRSVSWYQQTPGQGLQFLFEYFSETQRNKGNFPGRFSGRQFSNSRSEMNVSTLELGDSALYLCASSDRDRGLEQFFGPGTRLTVL.

This chain joins TRBV29-1 and TRBJ2-2; with no DNA, the TCRdb D assignment of TRBD1 cannot be verified. There are 15 residues in the CDR3. Germline V lookup: CDR1 SQVTM, CDR2 ANQGSEA. This CDR3 reads CSVEDRQGATGELFF.

This rearrangement joins TRBV28 to TRBJ2-7; TCRdb reports TRBD2, a call that lacks DNA to check it against. The CDR3 is made up of 11 amino acids. Germline V gives CDR1 MDHEN, CDR2 SYDVKM. The CDR3 region is CASSFGLGPYF.

The J gene is TRBJ2-7, the V gene TRBV28. The CDR3 loop spans 12 amino acids. CDR1 and CDR2 from the germline V gene are MDHEN and SYDVKM. The CDR3 loop reads CASAASVYEQYF.

The rearrangement links TRBV29-1 to TRBJ2-1. CDR1 is SQVTM, CDR2 ANQGSEA, per germline. The CDR3 spans 13 residues. Here the CDR3 reads CSVTPTEYNEQFF.

The chain couples TRBV29-1 to TRBJ2-1. The CDR3 loop spans 14 amino acids. CDR1 is SQVTM and CDR2 is ANQGSEA in the germline V gene. The CDR3 sequence: CSVVRENSYNEQFF.

The chain's CDR3 is CASNDPRGSESSGANVLTF. V is TRBV7-9 and J is TRBJ2-6; TCRdb selects TRBD1, and the lack of DNA leaves this call unchecked. Germline assignment: CDR1 SEHNR and CDR2 FQNEAQ (reference sequence). There are 19 residues in the CDR3.

The chain is built from TRBV4-1 and TRBJ2-7; the TCRdb call, TRBD1, lacks DNA for checking. This CDR3 has 17 amino acids. Germline-derived CDR1 and CDR2 are MGHRA and YSYEKL. CDR3: CASSHPARQLSSYEQYF.

V usage is TRBV12-3 or TRBV12-4 and J usage is TRBJ2-1; TCRdb indicates TRBD2, and absent DNA this call remains unverified. The CDR3 runs 15 residues. This CDR3 is CASSTSGRVRNEQFF.

V is TRBV7-9 and J is TRBJ2-2. Per germline, CDR1 SEHNR and CDR2 FQNEAQ (reference sequence). CDR3 length: 12 amino acids. CDR3 residues: CASSVNTGELFF.

The rearrangement links TRBV6-5 to TRBJ2-7; without DNA, the TCRdb call of TRBD1 cannot be checked. Germline assignment: CDR1 MNHEY and CDR2 SVGAGI. The CDR3 is 13 residues long. CDR3: CASSYSSGDEQYF.

The chain carries TRBV20-1 and TRBJ2-7; TCRdb names TRBD2, which stays unverified in the absence of DNA. Per the germline V gene, CDR1 is DFQATT and CDR2 is SNEGSKA (reference sequence). The CDR3 is 14 residues long. CDR3 protein: CSARGLANSYEQYF.

This chain uses TRBV2 with TRBJ2-7; lacking DNA, the TRBD1 call made by TCRdb goes unchecked. Germline values: CDR1 SNHLY, CDR2 FYNNEI. The CDR3 has 16 residues. This CDR3 is CASSAGGRPSSYEQYF.

V is TRBV21-1 and J is TRBJ2-2; no DNA is available, so the TRBD1 call from TCRdb remains unchecked. TRBV21-1 is a documented pseudogene. CDR3 length: 15 residues. CDR3 residues: CASSKRDKNTGELFF.

The rearrangement uses TRBV7-8 and TRBJ1-4; TCRdb picks TRBD1, but there is no DNA to check that call. The length of the CDR3 is 15 residues. The germline V gene encodes CDR1 SGHVS and CDR2 FQNEAQ. CDR3 loop: CASSSPGRPNEKLFF. The full variable domain, in which reference TRBV7-8 and TRBJ1-4 provide the parts outside the CDR3, is GAGVSQSPRYKVAKRGQDVALRCDPISGHVSLFWYQQALGQGPEFLTYFQNEAQLDKSGLPSDRFFAERPEGSVSTLKIQRTQQEDSAVYLCASSSPGRPNEKLFFGSGTQLSVL.